The present T cell receptor (beta chain) was sequenced within a study of OX40 agonist ivuxolimab in advanced cancers. In the study overall: Among those enrolled, mean age was 60 years (range roughly 20 to 80) and about 79% were male.

The protocol was immunoSEQ multiplex PCR, while the TCRdb copy is restricted to in-frame clones and leaves out a portion. The sample has around 66,000 clones; 75% to 90% are singletons. The study, taken as a whole, reports: Low normalized T-cell clonal expansion was also seen in some nonresponders. Expansion of clones was among the lowest in partial responders at 0.1-3.0 mg/kg.

Points on this clone: Its target is not known.

The specimen comprised CD4+ or CD8+ T cells sorted from blood, sampled in a trial of the OX40 agonist ivuxolimab. The receptor's source is an adult with an advanced solid tumor such as melanoma, head and neck, liver or kidney cancer.

The CDR3, as DNA: TGTGCCAGCAGCTTGTGGGGGGGCGGGCAAGAGACCCAGTACTTC. This translates into CASSLWGGGQETQYF. This chain connects TRBV11-2 to TRBJ2-5, with a weak D call TRBD2 (7 bases). Germline assignment: CDR1 SGHAT and CDR2 FQNNGV. The CDR3 is 15 amino acids. Trimming took 3 bases from V and 2 from J, leaving 13 bases between them.